This entry is about one T cell receptor beta chain. The data belong to a study of blood T cell repertoires in COVID-19. Study in general: COVID-19 samples, acute and convalescent, were from the United States, Italy and Spain.

With 0 bases removed from V and 0 bases from J, the gap between germline ends came to 6 bases. This CDR3 is built from 15 residues. Germline V CDR1 and CDR2: SGHAT, FQNNGV. How the authors handled the data: Reference gene primers were amplified, and this amplification served to estimate nucleated cell counts. The assay was immunoSEQ multiplex PCR, and TCRdb's table has in-frame clones only and misses some. The V and J calls and clone size were taken over from that table, and D and trimming were inferred from the DNA. The profile covers about 160,000 clones, with over 60% appearing a single time and about 7.8% taken by the ten largest.

V and J are TRBV11-2 and TRBJ1-5; D is unresolved. This sequence was found in a man aged 55 to 70 with acute or convalescent COVID-19. The sample comprised peripheral blood. The CDR3 nucleotides are TGTGCCAGCAGCTTAGAGGCAGATAGCAATCAGCCCCAGCATTTT. As protein: CASSLEADSNQPQHF.